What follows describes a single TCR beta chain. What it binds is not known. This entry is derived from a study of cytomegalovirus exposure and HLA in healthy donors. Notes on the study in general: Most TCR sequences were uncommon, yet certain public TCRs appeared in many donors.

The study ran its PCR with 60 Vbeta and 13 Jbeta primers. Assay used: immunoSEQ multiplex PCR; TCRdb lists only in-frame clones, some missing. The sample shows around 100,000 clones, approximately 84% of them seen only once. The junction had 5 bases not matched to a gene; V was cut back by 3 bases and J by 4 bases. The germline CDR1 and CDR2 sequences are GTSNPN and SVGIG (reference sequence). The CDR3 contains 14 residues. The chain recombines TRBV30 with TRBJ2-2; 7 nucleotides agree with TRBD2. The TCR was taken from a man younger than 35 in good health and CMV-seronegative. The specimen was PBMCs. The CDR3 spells CAWSPGTTTGELFF. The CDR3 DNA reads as TGTGCCTGGAGCCCCGGGACTACCACCGGGGAGCTGTTTTTT.